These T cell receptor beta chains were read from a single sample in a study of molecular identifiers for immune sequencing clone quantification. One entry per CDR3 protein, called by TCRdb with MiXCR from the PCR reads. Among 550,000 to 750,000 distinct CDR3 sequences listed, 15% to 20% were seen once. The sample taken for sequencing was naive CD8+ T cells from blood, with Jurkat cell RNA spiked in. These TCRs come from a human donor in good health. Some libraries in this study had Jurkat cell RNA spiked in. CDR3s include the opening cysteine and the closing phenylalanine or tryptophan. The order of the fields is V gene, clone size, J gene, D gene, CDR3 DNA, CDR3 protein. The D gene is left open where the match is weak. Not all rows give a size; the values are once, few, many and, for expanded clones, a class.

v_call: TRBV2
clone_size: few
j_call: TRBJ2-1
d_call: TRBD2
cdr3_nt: TGTGCCAGCAAGTGGACTAGCGGGAACAATGAGCAGTTCTTC
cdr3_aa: CASKWTSGNNEQFF

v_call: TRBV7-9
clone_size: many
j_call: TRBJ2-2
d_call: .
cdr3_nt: TGTGCCAGCACCCCGGGGGCTAAGGGGCCCGGGGTCTCGAACACCGGGGAGCTGTTTTTT
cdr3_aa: CASTPGAKGPGVSNTGELFF

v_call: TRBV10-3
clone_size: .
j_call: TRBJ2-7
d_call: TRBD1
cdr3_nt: TGTGCCATCAGTGACGGGACAGGATCCTACGAGCAGTACTTC
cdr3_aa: CAISDGTGSYEQYF

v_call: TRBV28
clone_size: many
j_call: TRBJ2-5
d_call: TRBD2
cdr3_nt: TGTGCCAGCAGTTTGGCGGTGCTAGCGGGAGGGGAGACCCAGTACTTC
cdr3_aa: CASSLAVLAGGETQYF

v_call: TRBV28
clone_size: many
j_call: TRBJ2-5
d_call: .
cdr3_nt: TGTGCCAGCCTACCAGGACAGAGGTACCAAGAGACCCAGTACTTC
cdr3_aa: CASLPGQRYQETQYF

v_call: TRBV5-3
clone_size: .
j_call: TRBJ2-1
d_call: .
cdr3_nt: TGTGCCAGCAGCTTCAACGACCGCGGCAATGAGCAGTTCTTC
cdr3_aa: CASSFNDRGNEQFF

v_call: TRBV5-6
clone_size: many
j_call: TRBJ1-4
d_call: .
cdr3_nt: TGTGCCAGCAGCGCGAATAGCCCTGGACTGCCCGTTAGTGAAAAACTGTTTTTT
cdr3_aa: CASSANSPGLPVSEKLFF

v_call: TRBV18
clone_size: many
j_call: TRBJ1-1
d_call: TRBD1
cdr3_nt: TGTGCCAGCTCACCACCCGGGACAGGTGAAGCTTTCTTT
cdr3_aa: CASSPPGTGEAFF

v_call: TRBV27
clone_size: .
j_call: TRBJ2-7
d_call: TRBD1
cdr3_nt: TGCGCCAGCAGTCTCCGAGGGGGCAGCTCCTACGAGCGGTACTTC
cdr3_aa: CASSLRGGSSYERYF

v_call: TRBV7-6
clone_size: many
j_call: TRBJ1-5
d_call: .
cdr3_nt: TGTGCCAGCGGAGTGGGCGAGCCCCAGCATTTT
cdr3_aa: CASGVGEPQHF

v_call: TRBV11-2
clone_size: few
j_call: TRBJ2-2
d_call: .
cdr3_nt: TGTGCCAGCAGCTTTTTCCCCACGAAGGACGGGGAGCTGTTTTTT
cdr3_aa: CASSFFPTKDGELFF

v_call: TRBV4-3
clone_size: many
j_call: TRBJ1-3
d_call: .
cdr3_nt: TGCGCCAGCAGCCAAGATGCCCTCTCTGGAAACACCATATATTTT
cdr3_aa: CASSQDALSGNTIYF

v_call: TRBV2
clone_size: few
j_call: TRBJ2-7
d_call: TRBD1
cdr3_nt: TGTGCCAGCAGTGAAGGGCATGGACAGGCCTACGAGCAGTACTTC
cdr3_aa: CASSEGHGQAYEQYF

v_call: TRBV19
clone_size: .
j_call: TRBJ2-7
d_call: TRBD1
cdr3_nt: TGTGCCAGTAGTCTCCAGGGGCAGGGGGACGAGCAGTACTTC
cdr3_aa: CASSLQGQGDEQYF

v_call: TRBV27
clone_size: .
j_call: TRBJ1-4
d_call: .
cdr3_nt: TGTGCCAGCAGCTTCGAACACCTCGGGACAAAGAATGAAAAACTGTTTTTT
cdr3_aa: CASSFEHLGTKNEKLFF

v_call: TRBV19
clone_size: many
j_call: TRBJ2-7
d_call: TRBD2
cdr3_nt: TGTGCCAGTAGTATTCTGCCGGGACTAGCGGAAGAGCAGTACTTC
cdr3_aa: CASSILPGLAEEQYF

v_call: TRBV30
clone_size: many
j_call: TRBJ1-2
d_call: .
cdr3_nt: TGTGCCTGGAGTGTAAGCCCCCGGGCAGGGGAAGGCGGCTACACCTTC
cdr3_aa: CAWSVSPRAGEGGYTF

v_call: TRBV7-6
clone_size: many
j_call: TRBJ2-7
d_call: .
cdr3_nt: TGTGCCAGCAGCTTCGGACCCTCCCAGGGCCCCTACGAGCAGTACTTC
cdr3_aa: CASSFGPSQGPYEQYF

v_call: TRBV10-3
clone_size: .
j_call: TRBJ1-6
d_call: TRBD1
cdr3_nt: TGTGCCATCAGCCAACCGGGACAGGGAAATTCACCCCTCCACTTT
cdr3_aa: CAISQPGQGNSPLHF

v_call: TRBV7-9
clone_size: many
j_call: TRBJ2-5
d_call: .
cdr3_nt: TGTGCCAGCAGCCCATCCCCTGAGAATCAGTACTTC
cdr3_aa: CASSPSPENQYF

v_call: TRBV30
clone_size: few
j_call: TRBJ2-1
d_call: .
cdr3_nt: TGTGCCTGGCAGATGACTAGGGGTGAGCAGTTCTTC
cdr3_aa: CAWQMTRGEQFF

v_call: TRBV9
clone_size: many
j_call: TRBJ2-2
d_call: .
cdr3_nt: TGTGCCAGCAGCGTTATGCTGCGTGGAGGGACGACCGGGGAGCTGTTTTTT
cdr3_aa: CASSVMLRGGTTGELFF

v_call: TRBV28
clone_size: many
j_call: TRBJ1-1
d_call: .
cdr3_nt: TGTGCCAGCAGCCCCACCTTTGGGGAAATGAACACTGAAGCTTTCTTT
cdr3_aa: CASSPTFGEMNTEAFF

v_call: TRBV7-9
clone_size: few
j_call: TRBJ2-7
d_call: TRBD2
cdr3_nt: TGTGCCAGCAGCCCCGCGACGGCACGGGGGGTGGGCCGCTACGAGCAGTACTTC
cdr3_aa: CASSPATARGVGRYEQYF

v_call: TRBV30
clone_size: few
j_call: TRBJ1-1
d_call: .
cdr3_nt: TGTGCCTGGAGTACCGGTGCGTCCATGAACACTGAAGCTTTCTTT
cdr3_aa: CAWSTGASMNTEAFF

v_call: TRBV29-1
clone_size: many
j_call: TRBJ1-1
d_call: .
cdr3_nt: TGCAGCGTTGCCAGAGACAACACTGAAGCTTTCTTT
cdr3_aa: CSVARDNTEAFF

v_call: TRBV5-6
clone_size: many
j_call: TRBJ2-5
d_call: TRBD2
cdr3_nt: TGTGCCAGCAGCTTGCGGCTAGCGGGAGCGGAGACCCAGTACTTC
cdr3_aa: CASSLRLAGAETQYF

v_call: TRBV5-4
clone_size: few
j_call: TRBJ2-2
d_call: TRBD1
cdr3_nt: TGTGCCAGCAGCCCCAATCCGGACAGGAGTTGGACCGGGGAGCTGTTTTTT
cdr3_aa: CASSPNPDRSWTGELFF

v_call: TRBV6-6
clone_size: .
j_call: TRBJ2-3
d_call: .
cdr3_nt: TGCGCCAGCGGAGGCGGGAACACAGATACGCAGTATTTT
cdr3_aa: CASGGGNTDTQYF

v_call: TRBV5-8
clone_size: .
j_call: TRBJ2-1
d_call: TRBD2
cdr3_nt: TGTGCCAGCAGCTTGGGACTAGCGCTAAACAATGAGCAGTTCTTC
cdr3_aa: CASSLGLALNNEQFF

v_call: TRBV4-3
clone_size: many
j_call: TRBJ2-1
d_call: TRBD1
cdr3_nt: TGCGCCAGCAGCCACGACAGGGGCGATGAGCAGTTCTTC
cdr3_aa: CASSHDRGDEQFF

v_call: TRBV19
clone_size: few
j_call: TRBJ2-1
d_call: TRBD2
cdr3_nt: TGTGCCAGTAGTATAATAGGCGGGAGCTCCTACAATGAGCAGTTCTTC
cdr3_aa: CASSIIGGSSYNEQFF

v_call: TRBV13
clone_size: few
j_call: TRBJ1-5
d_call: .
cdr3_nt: TGTGCCAGCTGCTTATGGGGGAATCAGCCCCAGCATTTT
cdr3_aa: CASCLWGNQPQHF

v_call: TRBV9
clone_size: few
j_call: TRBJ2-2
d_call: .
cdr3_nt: TGTGCCAGCAGCGAAAACCTTGCGAACACCGGGGAGCTGTTTTTT
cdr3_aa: CASSENLANTGELFF

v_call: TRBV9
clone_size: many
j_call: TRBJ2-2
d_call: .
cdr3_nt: TGTGCCAGCAGCGTAGGGGACGTACTCAACACCGGGGAGCTGTTTTTT
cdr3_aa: CASSVGDVLNTGELFF

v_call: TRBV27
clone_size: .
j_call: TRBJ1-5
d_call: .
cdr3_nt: TGTGCCAGCGGCCGGACAGAAAATCAGCCCCAGCATTTT
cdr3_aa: CASGRTENQPQHF

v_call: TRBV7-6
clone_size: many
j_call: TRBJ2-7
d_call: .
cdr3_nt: TGTGCCAGCAGCTTAGCCTCTACCGAGCAGTACTTC
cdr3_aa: CASSLASTEQYF

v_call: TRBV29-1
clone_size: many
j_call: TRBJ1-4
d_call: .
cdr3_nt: TGCAGCGTTGTGGGCAGGGGTTCTGAAAAACTGTTTTTT
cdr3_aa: CSVVGRGSEKLFF

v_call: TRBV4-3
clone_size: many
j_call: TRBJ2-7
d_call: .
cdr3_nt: TGCGCCAGCAGCCAAGATTATCAGGGGAGCTCCTACGAGCAGTACTTC
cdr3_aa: CASSQDYQGSSYEQYF

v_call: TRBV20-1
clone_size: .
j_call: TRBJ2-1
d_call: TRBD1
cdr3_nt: TGCAGTGCGGAAACCGGGACAGGGGTTTTAATTGAGCAGTTCTTC
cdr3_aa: CSAETGTGVLIEQFF

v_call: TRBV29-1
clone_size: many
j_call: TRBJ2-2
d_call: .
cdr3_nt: TGCAGCGTTGAAGATCCCGTAACAGGACACACCGGGGAGCTGTTTTTT
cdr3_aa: CSVEDPVTGHTGELFF

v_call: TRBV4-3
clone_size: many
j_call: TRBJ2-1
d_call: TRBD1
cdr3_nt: TGCGCCAGCAGCCAAGGGAGGACAGGGACCTACAATGAGCAGTTCTTC
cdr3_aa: CASSQGRTGTYNEQFF

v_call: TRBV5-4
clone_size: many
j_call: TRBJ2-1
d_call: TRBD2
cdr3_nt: TGTGCCAGCAGTTTTGGGACTAGCGGACCCTTAGAGCAGTTCTTC
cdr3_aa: CASSFGTSGPLEQFF

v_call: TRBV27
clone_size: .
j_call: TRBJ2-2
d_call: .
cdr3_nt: TGTGCCAGCAAAAGGGTGTCAAAGGCCGGGGAGCTGTTTTTT
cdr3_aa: CASKRVSKAGELFF

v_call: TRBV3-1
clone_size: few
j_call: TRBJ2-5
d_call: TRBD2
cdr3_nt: TGTGCCAGCAGCCAAGACGTTACCCTAGCGGGGGTCCAAGAGACCCAGTACTTC
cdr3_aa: CASSQDVTLAGVQETQYF

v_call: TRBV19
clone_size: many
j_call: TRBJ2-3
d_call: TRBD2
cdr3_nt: TGTGCCAGTAGTTTTTCTAGCGGGAGCACAGATACGCAGTATTTT
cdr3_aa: CASSFSSGSTDTQYF

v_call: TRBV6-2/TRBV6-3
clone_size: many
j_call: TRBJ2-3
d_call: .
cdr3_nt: TGTGCCAGCAGTTACTCGTATGACCTTGCTACGCAGTATTTT
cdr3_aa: CASSYSYDLATQYF

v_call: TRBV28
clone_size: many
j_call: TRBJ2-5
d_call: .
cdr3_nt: TGTGCCAGCAGCCTAATGGGTCAAGAGACCCAGTACTTC
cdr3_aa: CASSLMGQETQYF

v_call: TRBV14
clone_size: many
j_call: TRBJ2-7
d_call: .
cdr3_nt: TGTGCCAGCAGCCAAAAAACAATGAGGACAAGCTCCTACGAGCAGTACTTC
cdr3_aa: CASSQKTMRTSSYEQYF

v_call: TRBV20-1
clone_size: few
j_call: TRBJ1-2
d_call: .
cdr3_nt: TGCAGTGCTAGAGATCGTCAGACTAACTATGGCTACACCTTC
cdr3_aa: CSARDRQTNYGYTF

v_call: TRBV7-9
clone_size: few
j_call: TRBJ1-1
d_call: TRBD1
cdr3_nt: TGTGCCAGCAGCTTAAGTAGGGGGCACGTCACTGAAGCTTTCTTT
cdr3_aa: CASSLSRGHVTEAFF

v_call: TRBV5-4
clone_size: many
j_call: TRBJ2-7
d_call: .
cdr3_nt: TGTGCCAGCAGCTTTGGCGGAGGCTTAGGCGAGCAGTACTTC
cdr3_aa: CASSFGGGLGEQYF

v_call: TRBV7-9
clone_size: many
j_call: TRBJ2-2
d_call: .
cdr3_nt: TGTGCCAGCAACCCCCAAGAGAACACCGGGGAGCTGTTTTTT
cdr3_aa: CASNPQENTGELFF

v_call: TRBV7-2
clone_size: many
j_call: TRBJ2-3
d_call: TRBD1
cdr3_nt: TGTGCCAGCAGCTCCGGGACAGGTTTTTATAGCACAGATACGCAGTATTTT
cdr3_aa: CASSSGTGFYSTDTQYF

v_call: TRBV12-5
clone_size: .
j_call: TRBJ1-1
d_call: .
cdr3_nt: TGTGCTAGTGGTTTGCCGGGGTCTGAAGCTTTCTTT
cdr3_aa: CASGLPGSEAFF

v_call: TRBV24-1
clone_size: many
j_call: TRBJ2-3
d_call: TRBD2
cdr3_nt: TGTGCCACCAGTGATTTGTCCGAGCGGGAGGGGCCCAGGACAGATACGCAGTATTTT
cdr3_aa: CATSDLSEREGPRTDTQYF

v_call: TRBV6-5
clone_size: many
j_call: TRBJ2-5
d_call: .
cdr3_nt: TGTGCCAGCACCGGGATGGAGGAGACCCAGTACTTC
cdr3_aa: CASTGMEETQYF